The rows below give T cell receptor beta chains drawn from one sample of a study of blood T cell repertoires in COVID-19. Some clones are missing from TCRdb's copy, which holds only in-frame ones; the method was immunoSEQ multiplex PCR. The sample holds around 120,000 clones; more than 70% are singletons and the top ten take approximately 6.3%. Sequencing was carried out using peripheral blood. The receptors come from a man older than 75 with active or convalescent COVID-19. Each CDR3 is given with its conserved first and last residue. D genes are given only for firm matches. A clone size is listed for some rows: how often the clone was seen (once, few, many), or a class if it is expanded.

V: TRBV7-3; size: few; D: -; J: TRBJ1-1; DNA: TGTGCCAGCAGCCCCAACACCGGAGGGGCTGAAGCTTTCTTT; CDR3: CASSPNTGGAEAFF
V: TRBV28; size: -; D: TRBD1; J: TRBJ2-7; DNA: TGTGCCAGCAGCCGTGGGACAGGGGGCTTCAACGAGCAGTACTTC; CDR3: CASSRGTGGFNEQYF
V: TRBV7-7; size: -; D: -; J: TRBJ2-5; DNA: TGTGCCAGCAGCTTAGGTCCAACTACGGGGGAGACCCAGTACTTC; CDR3: CASSLGPTTGETQYF
V: TRBV19; size: -; D: -; J: TRBJ2-7; DNA: TGTGCCAGTAGCAACCGGGACAACTCCTACGAGCAGTACTTC; CDR3: CASSNRDNSYEQYF
V: TRBV7-2; size: -; D: -; J: TRBJ1-5; DNA: TGTGCCAGCAGCTTAGGGGGGGGGAGGCCCCAGCATTTT; CDR3: CASSLGGGRPQHF
V: TRBV19; size: once; D: -; J: TRBJ2-3; DNA: TGTGCCAGTAGTATGAGGACAACAGATACGCAGTATTTT; CDR3: CASSMRTTDTQYF
V: TRBV6-5; size: few; D: TRBD1; J: TRBJ2-1; DNA: TGTGCCAGCACCTGGGGACAGGGGGCAAATGAGCAGTTCTTC; CDR3: CASTWGQGANEQFF
V: TRBV28; size: once; D: -; J: TRBJ1-2; DNA: TGTGCCAGCAGCAGGGTTGGCTATGGCTACACCTTC; CDR3: CASSRVGYGYTF
V: TRBV5-4; size: -; D: -; J: TRBJ2-7; DNA: TGTGCCAGCAGCTTGGAATTGGGAGGTAACGAGCAGTACTTC; CDR3: CASSLELGGNEQYF
V: TRBV29-1; size: -; D: -; J: TRBJ2-3; DNA: TGCAGCGTTGAAAGCTCGGGAGATACGCAGTATTTT; CDR3: CSVESSGDTQYF
V: TRBV15; size: -; D: -; J: TRBJ1-3; DNA: TGTGCCACCAGCAGAGGAGGTCAGTTCGGAAACACCATATATTTT; CDR3: CATSRGGQFGNTIYF
V: TRBV7-9; size: few; D: TRBD1; J: TRBJ1-6; DNA: TGTGCCAGCAGCTTGACCGGGACAGTTAATCCACCCCTCCACTTT; CDR3: CASSLTGTVNPPLHF
V: TRBV28; size: -; D: -; J: TRBJ1-4; DNA: TGTGCCAGCAGTTTAAGTGGGGCTGATGAAAAACTGTTTTTT; CDR3: CASSLSGADEKLFF
V: TRBV19; size: -; D: TRBD2; J: TRBJ2-1; DNA: TGTGCCAGTACGGGCGGGGGGGCCTCTGACTACAATGAGCAGTTCTTC; CDR3: CASTGGGASDYNEQFF
V: TRBV21-1; size: -; D: -; J: TRBJ2-3; DNA: TGTGCCAGCAGCAAAGAGGGATATACGGGCGGGTCCCCAGATACGCAGTATTTT; CDR3: CASSKEGYTGGSPDTQYF
V: TRBV5-1; size: -; D: TRBD2; J: TRBJ2-5; DNA: TGCGCCAGCAGCATGGTAGCGGGGGAGCTTGGGACCCAGTACTTC; CDR3: CASSMVAGELGTQYF
V: TRBV23-1; size: -; D: -; J: TRBJ1-1; DNA: TGCGCCAGCAGTCAATGGGCCAGGGACACTGAAGCTTTCTTT; CDR3: CASSQWARDTEAFF
V: TRBV6-2/TRBV6-3; size: -; D: -; J: TRBJ2-7; DNA: TGTGCCAGCAGTTACCCTCCCAGGTACGAGCAGTACTTC; CDR3: CASSYPPRYEQYF
V: TRBV19; size: -; D: TRBD1; J: TRBJ2-1; DNA: TGTGCCAGTAGTGCCCCGGGACAGGGAAATGAGCAGTTCTTC; CDR3: CASSAPGQGNEQFF
V: TRBV5-1; size: -; D: TRBD1; J: TRBJ2-6; DNA: TGCGCCAGCAGCATGGACAGGGTCGGGGCCAACGTCCTGACTTTC; CDR3: CASSMDRVGANVLTF
V: TRBV7-2; size: -; D: TRBD2; J: TRBJ2-3; DNA: TGTGCCAGCATCACGGTCGGGGGGGGGTACACAGATACGCAGTATTTT; CDR3: CASITVGGGYTDTQYF
V: TRBV7-3; size: -; D: -; J: TRBJ1-5; DNA: TGTGCCAGCAGCTTGATGCAGGGCCAGCCCCAGCATTTT; CDR3: CASSLMQGQPQHF
V: TRBV11-1; size: -; D: -; J: TRBJ1-1; DNA: TGTGCCAGCAGCCAGGGACTTGAAGCTTTCTTT; CDR3: CASSQGLEAFF
V: TRBV14; size: few; D: -; J: TRBJ1-2; DNA: TGTGCCAGCAGCCAATCAGGGCTTGGCTACACCTTC; CDR3: CASSQSGLGYTF
V: TRBV29-1; size: -; D: TRBD1; J: TRBJ1-4; DNA: TGCAGCGTTTTACCCGGGGCAGGGGGCAGTGAAAAACTGTTTTTT; CDR3: CSVLPGAGGSEKLFF
V: TRBV6-5; size: -; D: TRBD1; J: TRBJ1-3; DNA: TGTGCCAGCCGGACAGGTCGAAACACCATATATTTT; CDR3: CASRTGRNTIYF
V: TRBV19; size: -; D: TRBD1; J: TRBJ1-2; DNA: TGTGCCAGTAGTAGAGGACAGGGGGTCTATGGCTACACCTTC; CDR3: CASSRGQGVYGYTF
V: TRBV5-1; size: -; D: -; J: TRBJ2-3; DNA: TGCGCCAGCAGCTCAGGGACAGATACGCAGTATTTT; CDR3: CASSSGTDTQYF
V: TRBV6-2/TRBV6-3; size: -; D: -; J: TRBJ2-3; DNA: TGTGCCAGCAGCCGCCTCGCGGGGCTATCAGATACGCAGTATTTT; CDR3: CASSRLAGLSDTQYF
V: TRBV7-2; size: -; D: TRBD1; J: TRBJ1-1; DNA: TGTGCCAGCAGCTTGGGACAGGGTCTCGACGGTGCTTTCTTT; CDR3: CASSLGQGLDGAFF
V: TRBV11-2; size: -; D: -; J: TRBJ2-7; DNA: TGTGCCAGCAGCCAAGGACAGGAGGGGGATGAGCAGTACTTC; CDR3: CASSQGQEGDEQYF
V: TRBV3-1/TRBV3-2; size: -; D: TRBD2; J: TRBJ2-1; DNA: TGTGCCAGCAGTTATAGCGGGGTCTCCTACAATGAGCAGTTCTTC; CDR3: CASSYSGVSYNEQFF
V: TRBV5-1; size: -; D: TRBD1; J: TRBJ1-5; DNA: TGCGCCAGCAGCCCGGGGACAGCGGGCGAGCAGCCCCAGCATTTT; CDR3: CASSPGTAGEQPQHF
V: TRBV7-6; size: -; D: TRBD1; J: TRBJ2-7; DNA: TGTGCCAGCAGCTTATCGGGGGACAGGGCCTACGAGCAGTACTTC; CDR3: CASSLSGDRAYEQYF
V: TRBV9; size: -; D: -; J: TRBJ2-3; DNA: TGTGCCAGCAGCGTTACCGGACAGATAGTTGGCACAGATACGCAGTATTTT; CDR3: CASSVTGQIVGTDTQYF
V: TRBV20-1; size: -; D: TRBD1; J: TRBJ1-2; DNA: TGCAGTGCTAGGACAGGGGGAGGCTACACCTTC; CDR3: CSARTGGGYTF
V: TRBV4-3; size: -; D: -; J: TRBJ2-7; DNA: TGCGCCAGCAGCCAAGATGGCAGGGGCTACGAGCAGTACTTC; CDR3: CASSQDGRGYEQYF